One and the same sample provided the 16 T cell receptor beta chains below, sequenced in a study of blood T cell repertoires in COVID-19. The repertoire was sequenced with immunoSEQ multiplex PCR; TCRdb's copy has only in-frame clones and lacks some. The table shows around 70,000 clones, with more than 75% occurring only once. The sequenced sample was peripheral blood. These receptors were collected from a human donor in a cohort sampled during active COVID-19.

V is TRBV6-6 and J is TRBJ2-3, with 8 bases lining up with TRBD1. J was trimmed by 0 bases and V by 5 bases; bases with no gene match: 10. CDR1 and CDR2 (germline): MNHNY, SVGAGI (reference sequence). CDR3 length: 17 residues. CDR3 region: CASSPWTGRLSTDTQYF. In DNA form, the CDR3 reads TGTGCCAGCAGTCCCTGGACAGGGAGACTTAGCACAGATACGCAGTATTTT.

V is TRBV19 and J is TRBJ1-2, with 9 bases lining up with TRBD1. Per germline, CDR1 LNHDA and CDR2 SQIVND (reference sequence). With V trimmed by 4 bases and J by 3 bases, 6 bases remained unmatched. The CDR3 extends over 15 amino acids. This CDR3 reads CASSTRQGGHYGYTF. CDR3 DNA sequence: TGTGCCAGTAGTACGAGACAGGGGGGGCACTATGGCTACACCTTC.

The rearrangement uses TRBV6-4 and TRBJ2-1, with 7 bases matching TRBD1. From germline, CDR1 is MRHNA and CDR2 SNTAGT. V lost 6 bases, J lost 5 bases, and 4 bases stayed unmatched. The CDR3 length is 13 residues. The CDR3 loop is CASSQTGDNEQFF. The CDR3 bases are TGTGCCAGCAGCCAAACAGGGGACAATGAGCAGTTCTTC.

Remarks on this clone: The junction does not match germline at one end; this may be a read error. The CDR3, as DNA: TGTGCCAGCAGTGAACAAGTCAGGGGGCAAGGGACCCAGTACTTC. The encoded protein is CASSEQVRGQGTQYF. The chain is built from TRBV2 and TRBJ2-5; 8 positions agree with TRBD1. This CDR3 is built from 15 residues. Germline CDR1 reads SNHLY; CDR2 reads FYNNEI.

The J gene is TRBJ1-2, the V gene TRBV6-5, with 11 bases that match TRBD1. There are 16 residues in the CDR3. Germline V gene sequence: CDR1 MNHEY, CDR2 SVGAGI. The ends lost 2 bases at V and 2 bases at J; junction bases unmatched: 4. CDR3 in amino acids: CASSYRGQGANYGYTF. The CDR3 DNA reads TGTGCCAGCAGTTACCGAGGACAGGGGGCCAACTATGGCTACACCTTC.

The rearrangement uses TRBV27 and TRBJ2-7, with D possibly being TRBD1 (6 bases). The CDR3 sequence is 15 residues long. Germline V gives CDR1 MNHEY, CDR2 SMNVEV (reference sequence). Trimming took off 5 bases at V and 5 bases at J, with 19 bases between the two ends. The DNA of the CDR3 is TGTGCCAGCAGTGAACCGGGGCAGGGGATCCACGAGCAGTACTTC. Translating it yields CASSEPGQGIHEQYF.

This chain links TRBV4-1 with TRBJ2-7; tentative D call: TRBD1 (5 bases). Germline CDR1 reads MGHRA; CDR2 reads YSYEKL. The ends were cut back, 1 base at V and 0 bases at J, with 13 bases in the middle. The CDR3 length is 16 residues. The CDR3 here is CASSQGQGESSYEQYF. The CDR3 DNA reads TGCGCCAGCAGCCAAGGGCAGGGCGAGAGCTCCTACGAGCAGTACTTC.

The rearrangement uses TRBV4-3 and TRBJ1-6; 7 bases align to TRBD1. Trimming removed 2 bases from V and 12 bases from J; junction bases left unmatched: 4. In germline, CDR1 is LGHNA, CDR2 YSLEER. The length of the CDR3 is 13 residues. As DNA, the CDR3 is TGCGCCAGCAGCCAACTGACAGGGAAACCCCTCCACTTT. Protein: CASSQLTGKPLHF.

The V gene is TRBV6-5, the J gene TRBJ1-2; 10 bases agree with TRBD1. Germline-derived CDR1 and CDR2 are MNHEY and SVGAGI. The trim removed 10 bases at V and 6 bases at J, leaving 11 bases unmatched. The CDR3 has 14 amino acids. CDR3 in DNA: TGTGCCACCCTGAGGGGACAGGGGACGGATGGCTACACCTTC. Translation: CATLRGQGTDGYTF.

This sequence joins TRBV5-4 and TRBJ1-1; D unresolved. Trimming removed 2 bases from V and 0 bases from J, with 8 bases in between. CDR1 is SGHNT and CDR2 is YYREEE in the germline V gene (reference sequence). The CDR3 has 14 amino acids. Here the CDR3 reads CASSLDTVNTEAFF. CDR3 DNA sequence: TGTGCCAGCAGCTTAGACACAGTGAACACTGAAGCTTTCTTT.

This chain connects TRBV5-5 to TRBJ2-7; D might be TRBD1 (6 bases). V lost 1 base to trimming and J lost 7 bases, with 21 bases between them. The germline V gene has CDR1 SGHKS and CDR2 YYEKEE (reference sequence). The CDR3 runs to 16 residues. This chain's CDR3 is CASSLFQLGGLEEQYF. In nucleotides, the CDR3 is TGTGCCAGCAGCTTGTTCCAGTTAGGGGGTCTAGAAGAGCAGTACTTC.

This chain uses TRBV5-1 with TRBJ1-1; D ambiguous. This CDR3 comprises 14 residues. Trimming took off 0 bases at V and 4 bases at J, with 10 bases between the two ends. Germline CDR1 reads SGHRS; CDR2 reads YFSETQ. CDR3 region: CASSLDGVGTEAFF. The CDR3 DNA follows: TGCGCCAGCAGCTTGGACGGGGTAGGCACTGAAGCTTTCTTT.

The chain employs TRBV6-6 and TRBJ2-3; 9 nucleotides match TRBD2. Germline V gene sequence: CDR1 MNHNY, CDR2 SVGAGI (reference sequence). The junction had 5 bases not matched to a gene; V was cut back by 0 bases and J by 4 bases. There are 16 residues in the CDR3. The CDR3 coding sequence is TGTGCCAGCAGTTACTCGAATGCGGGGGGGTCAGATACGCAGTATTTT. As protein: CASSYSNAGGSDTQYF.

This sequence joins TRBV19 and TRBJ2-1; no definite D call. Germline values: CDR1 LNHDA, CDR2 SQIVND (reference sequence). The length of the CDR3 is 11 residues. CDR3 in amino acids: CASVSYNEQFF. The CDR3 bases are TGTGCATCAGTCTCCTACAATGAGCAGTTCTTC. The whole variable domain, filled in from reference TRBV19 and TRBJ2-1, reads DGGITQSPKYLFRKEGQNVTLSCEQNLNHDAMYWYRQDPGQGLRLIYYSQIVNDFQKGDIAEGYSVSREKKESFPLTVTSAQKNPTAFYLCASVSYNEQFFGPGTRLTVL.

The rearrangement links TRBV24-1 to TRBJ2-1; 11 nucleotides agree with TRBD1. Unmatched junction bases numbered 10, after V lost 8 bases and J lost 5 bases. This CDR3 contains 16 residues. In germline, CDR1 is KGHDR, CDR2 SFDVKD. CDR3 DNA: TGTGCCACCAACCGGACAGGGGGCGGGGGGGACAATGAGCAGTTCTTC. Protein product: CATNRTGGGGDNEQFF.

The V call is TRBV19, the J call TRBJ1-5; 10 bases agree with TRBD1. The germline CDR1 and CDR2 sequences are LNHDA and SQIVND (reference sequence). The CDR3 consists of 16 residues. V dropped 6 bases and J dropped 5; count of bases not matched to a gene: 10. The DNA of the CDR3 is TGTGCCAGTAGCTGGACAGGGGGTCCGAGGGATCAGCCCCAGCATTTT. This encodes CASSWTGGPRDQPQHF.